This T cell receptor (beta chain) was recorded in a study of OX40 agonist ivuxolimab in advanced cancers. Overall study context: Dose-escalation subjects each had hepatocellular carcinoma, melanoma, renal cell or head and neck cancer. Patients with prior anti-PD-1, anti-PD-L1 or anti-CTLA-4 therapy were eligible; 40% had some. Patients achieving partial responses numbered three: one hepatocellular carcinoma case and two cutaneous melanoma cases.

Sequenced by immunoSEQ multiplex PCR; TCRdb stores in-frame clones only, minus some. The sample yields 55,000 to 85,000 clones, 70% to 90% seen once. The specimen was CD4+ or CD8+ T cells sorted from blood, collected in a trial of the OX40 agonist ivuxolimab. The receptor was isolated from an adult with an advanced solid tumor such as melanoma, head and neck, liver or kidney cancer.

The CDR3 DNA follows: TGTGCCAGCAGCTCTCACTTTAGCGGAAGTGAGCAGTTCTTC. It codes for CASSSHFSGSEQFF. The gene calls are TRBV11-2 and TRBJ2-1, with a possible D match to TRBD2 (6 bases). This CDR3 comprises 14 residues. V was pared by 4 bases and J by 9 bases, with 16 bases between. CDR1 is SGHAT, CDR2 FQNNGV, per germline.